This TCR beta chain was found in a study of blood T cell repertoires in COVID-19. Study details: The United States, Italy and Spain supplied acute and convalescent COVID-19 samples. Sources were T cells, B-cell-depleted T cells, or PBMCs; the material itself was cDNA or gDNA.

Per the original data handling: Estimation of nucleated cell counts relied on the amplification of reference gene primers. Here immunoSEQ multiplex PCR was the method, and the copy in TCRdb shows in-frame clones only, minus some. V and J calls and clone size are those listed in that table; D and trimming were worked out from the DNA. The repertoire holds around 12,000 clones, with approximately 80% as singletons. This CDR3 has 14 residues. The V and J ends lost 5 bases and 3 bases respectively, with 11 bases between them. CDR1 and CDR2 from the germline V gene are MNHEY and SMNVEV (reference sequence).

Sequenced sample: peripheral blood. The chain employs TRBV27 and TRBJ1-5; possibly TRBD1 for D (6 bases). This receptor was identified in a man older than 75 with acute or convalescent COVID-19. The CDR3 DNA reads TGTGCCAGCAGTCCGGACAGCTTCAATCAGCCCCAGCATTTT. As protein: CASSPDSFNQPQHF.